The subject of this entry is one T cell receptor beta chain. CDR3 length equals 13 residues. The germline gives CDR1 DFQATT, CDR2 SNEGSKA (reference sequence). V lost 3 bases and J lost 2, with 7 bases in between. TCRdb passed the 5' RACE reads through MiXCR, listing each CDR3 protein once. This sample has tens of thousands of distinct CDR3 sequences, with more than 15% found just once. The source of the sample is a study of early T cells in non-severe SARS-CoV-2 infection. Material: whole blood, obtained at baseline. The chain carries TRBV20-1 and TRBJ1-4, with a weak D call TRBD1 (5 bases). This receptor was identified in an adult who was a healthcare worker with PCR-confirmed SARS-CoV-2 infection or an uninfected control (not recorded which). The DNA of the CDR3 is TGCAGTGCTAGGGGGCGGACTAATGAAAAACTGTTTTTT. Protein sequence: CSARGRTNEKLFF.